The T cell receptor (beta chain) described here comes from a study of blood T cells in healthy people across ages. The V gene end was trimmed by 5 bases and the J gene end by 4 bases; junction bases not matched to a gene: 7. Germline V gene data show CDR1 as SGHDT and CDR2 as YYEEEE. This CDR3 is built from 16 residues. Per sample, extraction of total RNA gave at least 5.5 micrograms in every case. The second PCR ran roughly 7 to 12 cycles with a sample-barcoded 5' primer and J-beta primers. MiXCR, applied by TCRdb to the 5' RACE reads, yields one record per CDR3 protein. The data show around 620,000 distinct CDR3 sequences, approximately 27% seen once.

Sequenced: blood. The chain is built from TRBV5-6 and TRBJ2-5; 14 nucleotides line up with TRBD2. The source is a woman aged 70-85 years in good health. CDR3 nucleotide sequence: TGTGCCAGCAGACCGACTAGCGGGGGGGCGGCAGAGACCCAGTACTTC. It encodes CASRPTSGGAAETQYF.